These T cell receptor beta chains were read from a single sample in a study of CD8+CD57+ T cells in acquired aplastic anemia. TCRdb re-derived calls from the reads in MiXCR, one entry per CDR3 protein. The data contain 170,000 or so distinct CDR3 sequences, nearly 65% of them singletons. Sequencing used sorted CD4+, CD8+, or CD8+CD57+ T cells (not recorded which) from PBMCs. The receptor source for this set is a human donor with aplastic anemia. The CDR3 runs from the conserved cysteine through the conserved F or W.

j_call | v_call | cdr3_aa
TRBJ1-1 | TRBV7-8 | CASSLVAGGESEAFF
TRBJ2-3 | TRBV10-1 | CASRGQGAVIGTQYF
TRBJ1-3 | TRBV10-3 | CAISGQTNTIYF
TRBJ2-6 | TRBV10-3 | CASKSSGANVLTF
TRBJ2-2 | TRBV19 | CASRTGRELFF
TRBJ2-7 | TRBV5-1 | CASSNGQGYEQYF
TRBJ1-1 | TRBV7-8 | CASSQWASGGPVNTEAFF
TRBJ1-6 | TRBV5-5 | CASSLDSAWTPLHF
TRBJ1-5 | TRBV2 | CASSQTGSNQPQHF
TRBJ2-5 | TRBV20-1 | CSASDMTTETQYF
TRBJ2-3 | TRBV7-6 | CASSPPPRTVRGSAQYF
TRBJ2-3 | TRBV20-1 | CSARSPSGRAADTQYF
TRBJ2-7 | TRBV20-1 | CSASNGPTYEQYF
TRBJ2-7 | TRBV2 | CASSGGQGREQYF
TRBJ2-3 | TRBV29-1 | CSVTGQSITDTQYF
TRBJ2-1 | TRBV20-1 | CSAIEGPYNEQFF
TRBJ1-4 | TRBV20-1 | CSASKGQGGEKLFF
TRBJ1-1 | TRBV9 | CASSLGPREGAAEAFF
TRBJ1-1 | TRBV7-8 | CASSYLPLDRGIGEAFF
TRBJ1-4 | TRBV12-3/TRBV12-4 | CASSTSWGNEKLFF
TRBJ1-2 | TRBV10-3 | CAISESGGRPANYGYTF
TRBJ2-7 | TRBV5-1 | CASSQTTGYEQYF
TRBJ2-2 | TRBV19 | CASSIDEVTGELFF
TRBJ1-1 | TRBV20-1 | CSARRQGGTEAFF
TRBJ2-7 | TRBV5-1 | CASSLEGTPAYEQYF